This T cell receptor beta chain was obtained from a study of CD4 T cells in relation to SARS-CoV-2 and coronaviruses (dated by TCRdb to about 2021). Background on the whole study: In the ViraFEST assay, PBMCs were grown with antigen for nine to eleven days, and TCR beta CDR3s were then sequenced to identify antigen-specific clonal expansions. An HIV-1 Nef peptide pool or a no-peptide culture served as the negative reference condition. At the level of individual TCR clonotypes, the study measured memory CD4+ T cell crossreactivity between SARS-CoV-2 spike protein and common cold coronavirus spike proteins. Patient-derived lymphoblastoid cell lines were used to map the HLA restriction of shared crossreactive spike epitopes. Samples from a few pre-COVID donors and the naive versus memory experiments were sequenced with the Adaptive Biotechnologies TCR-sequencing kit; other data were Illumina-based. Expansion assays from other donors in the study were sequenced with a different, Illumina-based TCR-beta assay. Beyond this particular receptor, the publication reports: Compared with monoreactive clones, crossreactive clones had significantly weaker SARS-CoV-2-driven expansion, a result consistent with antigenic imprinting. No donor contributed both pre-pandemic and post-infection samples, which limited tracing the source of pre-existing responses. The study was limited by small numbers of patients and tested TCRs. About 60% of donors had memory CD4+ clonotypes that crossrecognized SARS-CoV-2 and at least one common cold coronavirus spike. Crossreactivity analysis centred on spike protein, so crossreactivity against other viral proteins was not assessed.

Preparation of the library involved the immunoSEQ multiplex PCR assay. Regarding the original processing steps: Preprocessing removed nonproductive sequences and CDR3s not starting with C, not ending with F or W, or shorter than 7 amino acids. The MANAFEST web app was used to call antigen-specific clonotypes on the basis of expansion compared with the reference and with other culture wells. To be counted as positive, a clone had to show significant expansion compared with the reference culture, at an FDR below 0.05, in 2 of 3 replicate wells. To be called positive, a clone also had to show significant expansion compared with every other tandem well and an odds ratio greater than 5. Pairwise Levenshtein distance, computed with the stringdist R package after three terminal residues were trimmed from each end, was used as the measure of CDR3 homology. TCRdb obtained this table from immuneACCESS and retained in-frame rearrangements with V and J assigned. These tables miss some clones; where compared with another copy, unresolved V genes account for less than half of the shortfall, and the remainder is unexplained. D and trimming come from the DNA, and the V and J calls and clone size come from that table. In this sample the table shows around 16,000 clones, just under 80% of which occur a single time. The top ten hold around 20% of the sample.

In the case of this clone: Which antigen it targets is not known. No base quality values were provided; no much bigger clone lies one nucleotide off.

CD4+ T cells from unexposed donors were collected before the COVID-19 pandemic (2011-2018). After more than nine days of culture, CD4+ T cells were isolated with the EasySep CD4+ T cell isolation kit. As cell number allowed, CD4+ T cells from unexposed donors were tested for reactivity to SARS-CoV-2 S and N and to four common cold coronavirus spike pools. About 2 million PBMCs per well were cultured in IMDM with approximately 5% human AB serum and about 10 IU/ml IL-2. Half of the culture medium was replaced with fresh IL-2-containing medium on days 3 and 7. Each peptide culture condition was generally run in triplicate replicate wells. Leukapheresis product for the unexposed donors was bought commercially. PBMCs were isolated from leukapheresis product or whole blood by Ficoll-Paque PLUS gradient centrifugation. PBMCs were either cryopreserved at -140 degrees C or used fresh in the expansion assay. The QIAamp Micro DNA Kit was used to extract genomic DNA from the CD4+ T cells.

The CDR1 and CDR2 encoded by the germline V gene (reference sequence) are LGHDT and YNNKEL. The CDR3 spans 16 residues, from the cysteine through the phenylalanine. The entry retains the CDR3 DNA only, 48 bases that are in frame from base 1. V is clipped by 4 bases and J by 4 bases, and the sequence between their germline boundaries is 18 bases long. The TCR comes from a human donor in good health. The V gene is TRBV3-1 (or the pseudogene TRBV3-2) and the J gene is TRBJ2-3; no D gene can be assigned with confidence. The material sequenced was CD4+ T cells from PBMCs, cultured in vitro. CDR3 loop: CASSRLVLPTPDTQYF. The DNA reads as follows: TGTGCCAGCAGCCGTCTTGTCCTACCGACCCCAGATACGCAGTATTTT.